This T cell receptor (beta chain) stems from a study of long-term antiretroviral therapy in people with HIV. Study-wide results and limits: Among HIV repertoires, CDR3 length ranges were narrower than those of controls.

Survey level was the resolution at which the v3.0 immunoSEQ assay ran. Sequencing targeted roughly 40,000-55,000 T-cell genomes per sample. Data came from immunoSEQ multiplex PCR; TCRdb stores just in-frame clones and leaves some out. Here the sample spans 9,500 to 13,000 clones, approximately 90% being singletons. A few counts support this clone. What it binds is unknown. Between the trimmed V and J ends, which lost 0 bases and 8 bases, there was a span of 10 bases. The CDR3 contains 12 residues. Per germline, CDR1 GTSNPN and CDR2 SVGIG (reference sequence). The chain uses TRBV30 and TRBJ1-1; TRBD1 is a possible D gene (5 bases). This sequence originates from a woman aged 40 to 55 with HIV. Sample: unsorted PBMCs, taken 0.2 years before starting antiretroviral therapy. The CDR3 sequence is CAWSVRGEEAFF. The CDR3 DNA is TGTGCCTGGAGTGTACGGGGCGAAGAAGCTTTCTTT.